Described below is a single T cell receptor beta chain sequence and its context. Measured with immunoSEQ multiplex PCR; TCRdb has only the in-frame clones, and not every one. This table holds roughly 79,000 clones, about nine tenths found once. The sample originates from a study of technical replicates of blood from several donors. V was pared by 0 bases and J by 5 bases, with 14 bases between. The V gene's germline CDR1 is SGHRS and CDR2 YFSETQ. The length of the CDR3 is 15 residues. This rearrangement joins TRBV5-1 to TRBJ1-2, with a tentative D call TRBD1 (6 bases). The sample comprised T cells isolated from PBMCs. The source of this sequence is a human donor in good health. Some clones in this sample may be carry-over from other donors' samples. CDR3 sequence reads: CASSLALGARYGYTF. CDR3 bases: TGCGCCAGCAGCTTGGCCTTGGGGGCCAGGTATGGCTACACCTTC.